The 21 T cell receptor beta chains below come from one sample, sequenced in a study of technical replicates of blood from a handful of donors. Using immunoSEQ multiplex PCR, the repertoire was profiled, and TCRdb retains in-frame clones only, with some absent. The sample carries about 62,000 clones, 98% recorded once. The sequenced sample was T cells isolated from PBMCs. The receptors stem from a human donor in good health.

The chain uses TRBV5-1 and TRBJ2-3; 12 nucleotides align to TRBD2. J lost 5 bases, V lost 5 bases, and 6 bases had no gene match. CDR3 size: 15 residues. The germline V gene has CDR1 SGHRS and CDR2 YFSETQ. In DNA, the CDR3 is TGCGCCAGCAGTTCACTAGCGGGAGGTGAAGATACGCAGTATTTT. Its translation: CASSSLAGGEDTQYF. Full variable domain (outside the CDR3, taken from reference TRBV5-1 and TRBJ2-3): KAGVTQTPRYLIKTRGQQVTLSCSPISGHRSVSWYQQTPGQGLQFLFEYFSETQRNKGNFPGRFSGRQFSNSRSEMNVSTLELGDSALYLCASSSLAGGEDTQYFGPGTRLTVL.

This chain joins TRBV2 and TRBJ1-2, with unresolved D. There are 13 residues in the CDR3. V was trimmed by 7 bases and J by 4 bases, leaving 13 bases between them. Germline-derived CDR1 and CDR2 are SNHLY and FYNNEI. CDR3 protein: CASIEEGSYGYTF. The CDR3 region has the DNA TGTGCCAGCATCGAGGAGGGCAGCTATGGCTACACCTTC.

V gene TRBV27 combines with J gene TRBJ1-5; D perhaps matches TRBD1 (5 bases). The germline V gene has CDR1 MNHEY and CDR2 SMNVEV (reference sequence). This CDR3 is built from 15 residues. Between the trimmed V and J ends, which lost 0 bases and 6 bases, there was a span of 12 bases. CDR3 region: CASSLSQEGTQPQHF. The CDR3, as DNA: TGTGCCAGCAGTTTATCACAGGAGGGGACTCAGCCCCAGCATTTT.

This clone was seen just once. This sequence joins TRBV7-9 and TRBJ1-2, with D hard to call. Between the trimmed V and J ends, which lost 0 bases and 4 bases, there was a span of 18 bases. There are 17 residues in the CDR3. From germline, CDR1 is SEHNR and CDR2 FQNEAQ (reference sequence). CDR3 in amino acids: CASSLAPSAQTLYGYTF. The CDR3 DNA reads as TGTGCCAGCAGCTTAGCGCCGTCAGCCCAGACTCTCTATGGCTACACCTTC.

The chain joins TRBV19 to TRBJ1-6; D gene unclear. Germline CDR1 is LNHDA and CDR2 is SQIVND (reference sequence). This CDR3 contains 16 residues. Trimming took 0 bases from V and 0 from J, leaving 6 bases between them. CDR3 region: CASSIDVSSYNSPLHF. CDR3 in DNA: TGTGCCAGTAGTATAGATGTCAGCTCCTATAATTCACCCCTCCACTTT.

The chain couples TRBV7-8 to TRBJ2-7; possible D gene TRBD2, 5 bases. The CDR3 spans 17 residues. V dropped 2 bases and J dropped 5 bases, with 22 bases sitting between them. Germline V gene data show CDR1 as SGHVS and CDR2 as FQNEAQ. The CDR3 sequence is CASSLIPLGRTFDEQYF. Here the CDR3 DNA reads TGTGCCAGCAGCTTAATCCCACTAGGTCGGACGTTCGACGAGCAGTACTTC.

The CDR3 is CASSQRLAGLETQYF. As DNA, the CDR3 is TGTGCCAGCAGCCAACGACTAGCGGGGCTCGAGACCCAGTACTTC. The chain carries TRBV7-9 and TRBJ2-5, with TRBD2 matching over 11 bases. Germline V CDR1 and CDR2: SEHNR, FQNEAQ (reference sequence). This CDR3 has 15 amino acids. The junction had 7 bases not matched to a gene; V was cut back by 5 bases and J by 5 bases.

The chain has TRBV19 and TRBJ2-7; 7 bases are a match to TRBD1. Germline-derived CDR1 and CDR2 are LNHDA and SQIVND (reference sequence). This CDR3 has 15 amino acids. V dropped 7 bases and J dropped 4; count of bases not matched to a gene: 13. The CDR3 DNA reads TGTGCCAGTAAAGAGACAGGGTCCTCCTATTACGAGCAGTACTTC. It translates to CASKETGSSYYEQYF.

The CDR3 protein is CASSFTGRTEAFF. For the CDR3, the DNA is TGCGCCAGCAGCTTTACGGGGAGAACTGAAGCTTTCTTT. The chain has TRBV5-1 and TRBJ1-1; D call uncertain. V was pared by 2 bases and J by 5 bases, with 10 bases between. The germline V gene has CDR1 SGHRS and CDR2 YFSETQ. The CDR3 contains 13 residues. The full variable domain, completed using reference TRBV5-1 and TRBJ1-1, is KAGVTQTPRYLIKTRGQQVTLSCSPISGHRSVSWYQQTPGQGLQFLFEYFSETQRNKGNFPGRFSGRQFSNSRSEMNVSTLELGDSALYLCASSFTGRTEAFFGQGTRLTVV.

This sequence joins TRBV7-9 and TRBJ1-1; D not resolved. The length of the CDR3 is 11 residues. V was shortened by 5 bases and J by 6 bases, with 7 bases between the two germline ends. CDR1 is SEHNR, CDR2 FQNEAQ, per germline (reference sequence). DNA for the CDR3: TGTGCCAGCAGCCCGGGGTCTGAAGCTTTCTTT. Amino acid sequence: CASSPGSEAFF.

The chain employs TRBV19 and TRBJ2-2; 7 nucleotides align to TRBD1. CDR1 and CDR2 (germline): LNHDA, SQIVND (reference sequence). The CDR3 length is 15 residues. V trimming: 1 base; J trimming: 3 bases; junction bases outside the gene matches: 2. The CDR3 loop reads CASSIGTGYTGELFF. DNA of the CDR3: TGTGCCAGTAGTATAGGGACAGGTTACACCGGGGAGCTGTTTTTT.

This sequence joins TRBV27 and TRBJ2-7, with D maybe TRBD2 (6 bases). Trimming took off 7 bases at V and 1 base at J, with 11 bases between the two ends. The CDR3 covers 13 residues. Germline V CDR1 and CDR2: MNHEY, SMNVEV (reference sequence). The CDR3 coding sequence is TGTGCCAGCACCGGGGGTACTTCCTACGAGCAGTACTTC. It is translated as CASTGGTSYEQYF.

CDR3 nucleotides: TGTGCCAGCAGCCAAGGACAGGTGTACAATGAGCAGTTCTTC. This codes for CASSQGQVYNEQFF. The V gene is TRBV7-2, the J gene TRBJ2-1; 7 nucleotides align to TRBD1. V was clipped by 5 bases and J by 4 bases; unmatched bases: 5. The germline V gene encodes CDR1 SGHTA and CDR2 FQGNSA. The CDR3 sequence is 14 residues long. The whole variable domain, remainder taken from reference TRBV7-2 and TRBJ2-1, is GAGVSQSPSNKVTEKGKDVELRCDPISGHTALYWYRQSLGQGLEFLIYFQGNSAPDKSGLPSDRFSAERTGGSVSTLTIQRTQQEDSAVYLCASSQGQVYNEQFFGPGTRLTVL.

The chain employs TRBV11-2 and TRBJ1-1; no reliable D call. Germline V gene sequence: CDR1 SGHAT, CDR2 FQNNGV. The CDR3 extends over 15 amino acids. V was cut by 5 bases and J by 3 bases, with 16 bases left in between. The CDR3 DNA is TGTGCCAGCAGCACCCTGACCGCGGGGTACACTGAAGCTTTCTTT. Translated: CASSTLTAGYTEAFF.

The chain has TRBV28 and TRBJ1-2; 9 bases fit TRBD1. CDR3 length: 15 amino acids. Germline CDR1 reads MDHEN; CDR2 reads SYDVKM. Losses at the gene ends were 6 bases for V and 6 bases for J; bases not matched to a gene: 11. CDR3 DNA sequence: TGTGCCAGCAGGGTCCATCGGACAGGGGCGAATGGCTACACCTTC. This encodes CASRVHRTGANGYTF.

The chain employs TRBV11-2 and TRBJ1-1; 7 bases align to TRBD1. Germline V gene data show CDR1 as SGHAT and CDR2 as FQNNGV. The CDR3 contains 12 residues. J was trimmed by 8 bases and V by 5 bases; bases with no gene match: 5. For the CDR3, the DNA is TGTGCCAGCAGCCACAGACAGGGAGAAGCTTTCTTT. Amino acids: CASSHRQGEAFF.

The chain employs TRBV5-6 and TRBJ2-1; D is possibly TRBD2 (5 bases). This CDR3 region has 14 residues. Germline-derived CDR1 and CDR2 are SGHDT and YYEEEE. Trimming shortened V by 4 bases and J by 8 bases, and 16 bases separated the two germline ends. CDR3 in amino acids: CASSRILGSYEQFF. CDR3 DNA: TGTGCCAGCAGCCGGATTCTGGGGAGCTATGAGCAGTTCTTC.

The chain is built from TRBV29-1 and TRBJ2-2, with D possibly matching TRBD1 (5 bases). Deletions cut 7 bases from V and 5 bases from J, with 11 bases between. This CDR3 contains 12 residues. Per the germline V gene, CDR1 is SQVTM and CDR2 is ANQGSEA. CDR3: CSAPTGTGELFF. CDR3 DNA sequence: TGCAGCGCTCCAACAGGTACCGGGGAGCTGTTTTTT.

V and J are TRBV4-1 and TRBJ1-1, with D possibly TRBD1 on 5 matching bases. The CDR3 has 15 amino acids. Trimming pared 2 bases from V and 5 bases from J, leaving 15 bases between. CDR1 is MGHRA and CDR2 is YSYEKL in the germline V gene. The CDR3 loop reads CASSQLRGVRTEAFF. CDR3 bases: TGCGCCAGCAGCCAATTAAGGGGTGTGAGAACTGAAGCTTTCTTT.

The CDR3 loop reads CASSIGQDTEAFF. DNA for the CDR3: TGTGCCAGCAGTATCGGACAAGACACTGAAGCTTTCTTT. The chain is built from TRBV6-5 and TRBJ1-1, with D perhaps matching TRBD1 (5 bases). This CDR3 has 13 amino acids. V was cut by 5 bases and J by 3 bases, with 10 bases left in between. Germline lookup yields CDR1 MNHEY and CDR2 SVGAGI.

The chain couples TRBV6-1 to TRBJ1-5, with D tentatively TRBD1 (6 bases). Trimming pared 10 bases from V and 5 bases from J, leaving 12 bases between. The V gene's germline CDR1 is MNHNS and CDR2 SASEGT. The CDR3 is 12 residues long. The CDR3: CAIQGGDQPQHF. The CDR3 DNA reads TGTGCCATACAGGGCGGTGATCAGCCCCAGCATTTT.